A selection of T cell receptor beta chains follows, all from one sample in a study of cytomegalovirus exposure and HLA in healthy donors. This table comes from immunoSEQ multiplex PCR, and its TCRdb copy is limited to in-frame clones, with some not included. The table lists roughly 150,000 clones, about 80% of them singletons. The source material was PBMCs. The receptor source for this set is a woman aged 40 to 50 in good health and CMV-seronegative. The conserved cysteine and the conserved F or W are not part of the CDR3 here.

V gene: TRBV30; J gene: TRBJ1-5; CDR3 protein: AWSNGADNQPQH
V gene: TRBV7-7; J gene: TRBJ2-1; CDR3 protein: ASSLFAGANNEQF
V gene: TRBV4-1; J gene: TRBJ2-7; CDR3 protein: ASSQESGTRYEQY
V gene: TRBV30; J gene: TRBJ1-2; CDR3 protein: AWSTGWGGYGYT
V gene: TRBV30; J gene: TRBJ2-7; CDR3 protein: AWSPGQGINEQY
V gene: TRBV19; J gene: TRBJ1-5; CDR3 protein: ASSIKSGDYSNQPQH
V gene: TRBV7-9; J gene: TRBJ2-1; CDR3 protein: ASSFPSGGGIEQF
V gene: TRBV5-1; J gene: TRBJ2-1; CDR3 protein: ASSGGVRTSVDEQF
V gene: TRBV11-2; J gene: TRBJ2-7; CDR3 protein: ASSLRSGTSDEQY
V gene: TRBV5-1; J gene: TRBJ1-3; CDR3 protein: ASSSWTGKDNTIY
V gene: TRBV6-1; J gene: TRBJ2-7; CDR3 protein: ASSEDFGTGGDEQY
V gene: TRBV2; J gene: TRBJ2-1; CDR3 protein: ASTSGIYNEQF
V gene: TRBV9; J gene: TRBJ2-5; CDR3 protein: ASSVQGRVGETQY
V gene: TRBV5-4; J gene: TRBJ2-1; CDR3 protein: ASSSSGRNEQF
V gene: TRBV10-1; J gene: TRBJ1-1; CDR3 protein: ASPPEAYMNTEAF
V gene: TRBV13; J gene: TRBJ1-1; CDR3 protein: ASSIRLLTGTEAF
V gene: TRBV20-1; J gene: TRBJ2-5; CDR3 protein: SVVAKETQY
V gene: TRBV7-7; J gene: TRBJ2-7; CDR3 protein: ASSLDSGTLEEQY
V gene: TRBV27; J gene: TRBJ2-1; CDR3 protein: ASSLSGGGSQF
V gene: TRBV5-4; J gene: TRBJ2-7; CDR3 protein: ASSKDRDEQY
V gene: TRBV10-2; J gene: TRBJ2-1; CDR3 protein: ASSDRGRANEQF
V gene: TRBV9; J gene: TRBJ2-7; CDR3 protein: ASSPRTGPGQY
V gene: TRBV5-1; J gene: TRBJ2-5; CDR3 protein: ASSDPGQGLGETQY
V gene: TRBV9; J gene: TRBJ2-1; CDR3 protein: ASSVEVGAAYNEQF
V gene: TRBV5-1; J gene: TRBJ2-5; CDR3 protein: ASSFSGRAEGETQY
V gene: TRBV28; J gene: TRBJ2-3; CDR3 protein: ASSLGLAGVGTDTQY
V gene: TRBV7-9; J gene: TRBJ2-5; CDR3 protein: ASSLGQLGETQY
V gene: TRBV29-1; J gene: TRBJ2-7; CDR3 protein: SVLDRESEQY
V gene: TRBV28; J gene: TRBJ1-1; CDR3 protein: ASRFSGGGNTEAF
V gene: TRBV28; J gene: TRBJ2-7; CDR3 protein: ASSLVARHEQY
V gene: TRBV18; J gene: TRBJ2-6; CDR3 protein: ASSLIDAGDNVLT
V gene: TRBV5-1; J gene: TRBJ2-7; CDR3 protein: ASSPLADSYEQY
V gene: TRBV2; J gene: TRBJ2-2; CDR3 protein: ASSVLAPTGELF
V gene: TRBV4-2; J gene: TRBJ2-3; CDR3 protein: ASSRRLAGGTDTQY
V gene: TRBV7-7; J gene: TRBJ2-5; CDR3 protein: ASSLRDQETQY
V gene: TRBV9; J gene: TRBJ2-3; CDR3 protein: ASSVVGIRTDTQY
V gene: TRBV28; J gene: TRBJ1-1; CDR3 protein: ASSLGTGAEAF
V gene: TRBV4-2; J gene: TRBJ1-5; CDR3 protein: ASSGKQGFDQPQH
V gene: TRBV30; J gene: TRBJ2-2; CDR3 protein: AWRPGLAGGTGELF
V gene: TRBV25-1; J gene: TRBJ2-7; CDR3 protein: ASAGTVSYEQY
V gene: TRBV4-1; J gene: TRBJ2-5; CDR3 protein: ASSQVFRDRGETQY
V gene: TRBV19; J gene: TRBJ2-1; CDR3 protein: ASSVPYGGIYNEQF
V gene: TRBV9; J gene: TRBJ2-2; CDR3 protein: ASTEADRPAGELF
V gene: TRBV30; J gene: TRBJ1-6; CDR3 protein: AWSQSGGFDSPLH
V gene: TRBV27; J gene: TRBJ2-7; CDR3 protein: ASSSLPGQGRYEQY
V gene: TRBV9; J gene: TRBJ2-1; CDR3 protein: ASSAKPGQQNEQF
V gene: TRBV2; J gene: TRBJ2-1; CDR3 protein: ASSFPGAGGNYNEQF
V gene: TRBV2; J gene: TRBJ1-3; CDR3 protein: ASFGASGNTIY
V gene: TRBV7-9; J gene: TRBJ2-1; CDR3 protein: ASSMTSGGYNEQF
V gene: TRBV5-1; J gene: TRBJ2-1; CDR3 protein: ASSLYREGVEQF
V gene: TRBV5-1; J gene: TRBJ2-3; CDR3 protein: ASSTDRGFADTQY
V gene: TRBV7-8; J gene: TRBJ1-1; CDR3 protein: ASNPDTGDTEAF
V gene: TRBV5-1; J gene: TRBJ2-6; CDR3 protein: ASSSGQGRVGAPSGANVLT
V gene: TRBV9; J gene: TRBJ2-1; CDR3 protein: ASSAHANSYNEQF
V gene: TRBV9; J gene: TRBJ2-1; CDR3 protein: ASSSTSGTTYDEQF